This T cell receptor (beta chain) was identified during a study of monozygotic twins with inflammatory bowel disease. Findings and caveats of the study: No detectable difference in repertoire similarity separated concordant from discordant twins, possibly as a result of limited power.

Germline V gene lookup returns CDR1 SGHTA and CDR2 FQGNSA. The CDR3 totals 14 residues. Notes on this clonotype: No antigen is known for it.

Each CDR3 protein gets one entry in TCRdb, which reprocessed the 5' RACE reads and gives no DNA. The sample shows a few hundred thousand distinct CDR3 sequences, and approximately 1.5% sits with its ten largest clones. This receptor was taken from a human donor with ulcerative colitis or Crohn's disease, or a healthy co-twin of an affected twin (not recorded which). The chain combines TRBV7-2 with TRBJ1-2; the D call of TRBD1 rests on TCRdb alone, since no DNA is present to check it. Sequenced material: blood. The CDR3 protein is CASSLGPIGYGYTF.